This T cell receptor (beta chain) was captured in a study of a mutant IDH1 vaccine in newly diagnosed glioma. Some clones are missing from TCRdb's copy, which holds only in-frame ones; the method was immunoSEQ multiplex PCR. The data contain nearly 55,000 clones, 80% to 85% of them singletons. As to this clone: What it binds is unknown.

The time point was: week 5, during vaccination. Vaccine doses each comprised 300 ug of mutant IDH1 20-mer peptide, with topical imiquimod. The CDR3 has 17 amino acids. V was clipped by 4 bases and J by 6 bases, with 20 bases between them. Germline V gene lookup returns CDR1 SGHKS and CDR2 YYEKEE (reference sequence). The sequence derives from a young man with glioma. The sample in question was PBMCs, obtained from a glioma patient whose treatment included an IDH1 peptide vaccine. This sequence joins TRBV5-5 and TRBJ1-6; D is unresolved. CDR3 sequence reads: CASSPPELLRVNSPLHF. The CDR3 coding sequence is TGTGCCAGCAGCCCGCCAGAACTACTGAGGGTTAATTCACCCCTCCACTTT. The whole variable domain, remainder taken from reference TRBV5-5 and TRBJ1-6, is DAGVTQSPTHLIKTRGQQVTLRCSPISGHKSVSWYQQVLGQGPQFIFQYYEKEERGRGNFPDRFSARQFPNYSSELNVNALLLGDSALYLCASSPPELLRVNSPLHFGNGTRLTVT.